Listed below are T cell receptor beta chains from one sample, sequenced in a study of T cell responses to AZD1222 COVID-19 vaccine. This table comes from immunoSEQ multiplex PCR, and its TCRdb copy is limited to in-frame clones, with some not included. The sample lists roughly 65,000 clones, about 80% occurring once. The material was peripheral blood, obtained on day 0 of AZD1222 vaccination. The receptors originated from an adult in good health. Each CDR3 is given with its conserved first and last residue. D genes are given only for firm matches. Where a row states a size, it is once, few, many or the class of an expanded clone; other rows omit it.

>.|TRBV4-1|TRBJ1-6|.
TGCGCCAGCAGCCAAAGTTGGGGACAAATTAATTCACCCCTCCACTTT
CASSQSWGQINSPLHF
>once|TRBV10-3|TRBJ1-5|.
TGTGCCATCAGTGAGGGGGCTAGCAATCAGCCCCAGCATTTT
CAISEGASNQPQHF
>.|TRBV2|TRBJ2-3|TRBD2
TGTGCCAGCAGTAAGGAACCTAGCGGGGGAAGAGATACGCAGTATTTT
CASSKEPSGGRDTQYF
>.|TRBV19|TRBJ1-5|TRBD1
TGTGCCAGTAGTATAGGGGACAGGGGGGAGGTGCCCCAGCATTTT
CASSIGDRGEVPQHF
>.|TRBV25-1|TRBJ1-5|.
TGTGCCAGCAGTGCGTCAGGGCGCAATCAGCCCCAGCATTTT
CASSASGRNQPQHF
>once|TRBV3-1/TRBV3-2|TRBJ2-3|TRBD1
TGTGCCAGCAGCCAGGTACAGGGGGGAACAGATACGCAGTATTTT
CASSQVQGGTDTQYF
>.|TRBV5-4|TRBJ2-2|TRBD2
TGTGCCAGCAGCTCCAAGACTAGCGGGGGGGCTGGCGGGGAGCTGTTTTTT
CASSSKTSGGAGGELFF
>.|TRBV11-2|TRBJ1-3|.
TGTGCCAGCAGCTTATCTCTCGGAACTGGAAACACCATATATTTT
CASSLSLGTGNTIYF
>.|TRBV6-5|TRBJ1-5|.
TGTGCCAGCAGTTTAGGGGGGGGTCGGCAGCCCCAGCATTTT
CASSLGGGRQPQHF
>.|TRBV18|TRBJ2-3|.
TGTGCCAGCTCACCACTCCCCGGGGGTAACACAGATACGCAGTATTTT
CASSPLPGGNTDTQYF
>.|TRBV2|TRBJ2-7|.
TGTGCCAGCAGTCCCCGTTCGAACGAGCAGTACTTC
CASSPRSNEQYF
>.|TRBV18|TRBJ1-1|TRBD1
TGTGCCAGCTCTTCACCGGGACAGGGGGCTCCTTTCTTT
CASSSPGQGAPFF
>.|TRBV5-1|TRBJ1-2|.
TGCGCCAGCCGGGGAGCGGTAAACTATGGCTACACCTTC
CASRGAVNYGYTF
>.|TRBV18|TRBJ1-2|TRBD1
TGTGCCAGCTCCCCACAGGGGGCGGATGGCTACACCTTC
CASSPQGADGYTF